A selection of T cell receptor beta chains follows, all from one sample in a study of cytomegalovirus exposure and HLA in healthy donors. Clones were read by immunoSEQ multiplex PCR, and TCRdb kept only the in-frame ones, dropping some. The data hold approximately 230,000 clones, with roughly 90% observed a single time. The sequenced sample consisted of PBMCs. These receptors were collected from a man between 18 and 35 years old in good health and CMV-seropositive. Each CDR3 is given with its conserved first and last residue. A D gene is named only where the DNA matches it firmly. Some rows have no size entry. The others give once, few or many, or a class for an expanded clone.

D: NA
size: NA
V: TRBV5-1
length: 12
J: TRBJ2-7
CDR3: CASSFTEAEQYF
DNA: TGCGCCAGCAGCTTTACCGAGGCCGAGCAGTACTTC

D: NA
size: NA
V: TRBV7-2
length: 15
J: TRBJ1-5
CDR3: CASSLADTRYQPQHF
DNA: TGTGCCAGCAGCTTAGCGGACACACGATATCAGCCCCAGCATTTT

D: NA
size: NA
V: TRBV27
length: 13
J: TRBJ1-1
CDR3: CASRVSINTEAFF
DNA: TGTGCCAGCAGAGTCAGCATAAACACTGAAGCTTTCTTT

D: NA
size: few
V: TRBV15
length: 12
J: TRBJ1-4
CDR3: CATSGTDEKLFF
DNA: TGTGCCACCAGCGGGACCGATGAAAAACTGTTTTTT

D: NA
size: once
V: TRBV25-1
length: 14
J: TRBJ2-1
CDR3: CASSGTGSYNEQFF
DNA: TGTGCCAGCAGTGGTACGGGGTCCTACAATGAGCAGTTCTTC

D: NA
size: NA
V: TRBV11-2
length: 16
J: TRBJ2-3
CDR3: CASSFDRGARRDTQYF
DNA: TGTGCCAGCAGCTTCGACCGGGGGGCGAGAAGAGATACGCAGTATTTT

D: NA
size: NA
V: TRBV5-4
length: 14
J: TRBJ2-1
CDR3: CASSLTVTGNEQFF
DNA: TGTGCCAGCAGCTTGACCGTGACAGGTAATGAGCAGTTCTTC

D: TRBD1
size: NA
V: TRBV27
length: 16
J: TRBJ2-7
CDR3: CASSLFPRQGVYEQYF
DNA: TGTGCCAGCAGTTTATTTCCGAGACAGGGGGTCTACGAGCAGTACTTC

D: TRBD1
size: NA
V: TRBV4-1
length: 13
J: TRBJ2-7
CDR3: CASSPGTGGEQYF
DNA: TGCGCCAGCAGCCCAGGGACAGGGGGCGAGCAGTACTTC

D: NA
size: NA
V: TRBV6-1
length: 14
J: TRBJ2-5
CDR3: CASTQGSRQETQYF
DNA: TGTGCCAGCACCCAAGGGAGCCGCCAAGAGACCCAGTACTTC

D: NA
size: NA
V: TRBV2
length: 9
J: TRBJ2-7
CDR3: CASKHEQYF
DNA: TGTGCCAGCAAGCACGAGCAGTACTTC

D: TRBD1
size: NA
V: TRBV5-1
length: 15
J: TRBJ1-5
CDR3: CASIRTGFLYQPQHF
DNA: TGCGCCAGCATCCGGACAGGTTTCCTCTATCAGCCCCAGCATTTT

D: NA
size: NA
V: TRBV18
length: 15
J: TRBJ1-3
CDR3: CASSPQGASGNTIYF
DNA: TGTGCCAGCTCACCCCAGGGCGCCTCTGGAAACACCATATATTTT

D: TRBD2
size: NA
V: TRBV6-1
length: 14
J: TRBJ2-1
CDR3: CASSDLERGNEQFF
DNA: TGTGCCAGCAGTGATCTTGAGCGGGGCAATGAGCAGTTCTTC

D: TRBD1
size: NA
V: TRBV2
length: 16
J: TRBJ2-1
CDR3: CASSSTGGYPYNEQFF
DNA: TGTGCCAGCAGTTCGACAGGGGGCTACCCCTACAATGAGCAGTTCTTC

D: NA
size: NA
V: TRBV5-4
length: 16
J: TRBJ2-1
CDR3: CASSRTGAGTYNEQFF
DNA: TGTGCCAGCAGCAGAACGGGGGCGGGAACCTACAATGAGCAGTTCTTC

D: NA
size: NA
V: TRBV30
length: 12
J: TRBJ2-6
CDR3: CAWDRGANVLTF
DNA: TGTGCCTGGGATCGTGGAGCCAACGTCCTGACTTTC

D: NA
size: NA
V: TRBV5-1
length: 15
J: TRBJ1-5
CDR3: CASSVTGHSNQPQHF
DNA: TGCGCCAGCAGCGTAACAGGACATAGCAATCAGCCCCAGCATTTT

D: TRBD1
size: NA
V: TRBV5-6
length: 18
J: TRBJ2-7
CDR3: CASSPRQGLVPILSLQYF
DNA: TGTGCCAGCAGCCCGAGACAGGGTCTGGTCCCTATCCTTAGCCTGCAGTACTTC

D: TRBD1
size: NA
V: TRBV2
length: 17
J: TRBJ2-2
CDR3: CASSGGTAGANTGELFF
DNA: TGTGCCAGCAGTGGAGGGACAGCCGGAGCTAACACCGGGGAGCTGTTTTTT

D: NA
size: NA
V: TRBV5-1
length: 13
J: TRBJ2-7
CDR3: CASSLAGSYEQYF
DNA: TGCGCCAGCAGCTTGGCCGGGTCCTACGAGCAGTACTTC

D: NA
size: NA
V: TRBV2
length: 14
J: TRBJ2-1
CDR3: CASGVAQRGIEQFF
DNA: TGTGCCAGCGGTGTGGCCCAGAGAGGCATTGAGCAGTTCTTC

D: NA
size: NA
V: TRBV11-2
length: 11
J: TRBJ2-1
CDR3: CASSLLAEQFF
DNA: TGTGCCAGCAGCTTACTGGCAGAGCAGTTCTTC

D: TRBD2
size: NA
V: TRBV4-1
length: 16
J: TRBJ2-5
CDR3: CASSQDTGAGGETQYF
DNA: TGCGCCAGCAGCCAAGATACAGGAGCGGGAGGTGAGACCCAGTACTTC

D: NA
size: NA
V: TRBV28
length: 11
J: TRBJ1-2
CDR3: CASSLSERYTF
DNA: TGTGCCAGCAGTTTATCCGAGCGCTACACCTTC

D: NA
size: NA
V: TRBV9
length: 14
J: TRBJ2-7
CDR3: CASSVDEGPYEQYF
DNA: TGTGCCAGCAGCGTAGACGAGGGCCCCTACGAGCAGTACTTC

D: NA
size: NA
V: TRBV27
length: 19
J: TRBJ1-1
CDR3: CASRLQSDRRLLPNTEAFF
DNA: TGTGCCAGCAGACTCCAGTCCGACAGGCGCCTGCTCCCGAACACTGAAGCTTTCTTT

D: NA
size: NA
V: TRBV7-2
length: 14
J: TRBJ2-4
CDR3: CASSLGISGNIQYF
DNA: TGTGCCAGCAGCTTGGGGATCTCGGGCAACATTCAGTACTTC

D: NA
size: once
V: TRBV5-1
length: 16
J: TRBJ2-7
CDR3: CASSLEGTAYSYEQYF
DNA: TGCGCCAGCAGCTTGGAGGGGACCGCCTACTCCTACGAGCAGTACTTC

D: NA
size: NA
V: TRBV13
length: 11
J: TRBJ1-1
CDR3: CASSLASEAFF
DNA: TGTGCCAGCAGCTTAGCCTCTGAAGCTTTCTTT

D: TRBD2
size: NA
V: TRBV25-1
length: 14
J: TRBJ2-7
CDR3: CASPGTSGSFEQYF
DNA: TGTGCCAGCCCTGGGACTAGCGGGAGTTTCGAGCAGTACTTC

D: NA
size: NA
V: TRBV2
length: 15
J: TRBJ2-7
CDR3: CASSKDSWGAYEQYF
DNA: TGTGCCAGCAGTAAGGACAGCTGGGGCGCCTACGAGCAGTACTTC

D: TRBD2
size: once
V: TRBV5-4
length: 18
J: TRBJ2-1
CDR3: CASSRTSGRPSSYNEQFF
DNA: TGTGCCAGCAGCCGGACTAGCGGGAGGCCGAGCTCCTACAATGAGCAGTTCTTC

D: NA
size: NA
V: TRBV5-6
length: 14
J: TRBJ2-3
CDR3: CASTFGVSGNTQYF
DNA: TGTGCCAGCACCTTCGGAGTTTCTGGAAATACGCAGTATTTT

D: NA
size: NA
V: TRBV7-9
length: 13
J: TRBJ2-7
CDR3: CASSLRGSYEQYF
DNA: TGTGCCAGCAGCTTACGTGGATCCTACGAGCAGTACTTC

D: TRBD1
size: NA
V: TRBV4-3
length: 14
J: TRBJ1-2
CDR3: CASSQGTGVAGYTF
DNA: TGCGCCAGCAGCCAAGGGACAGGGGTAGCTGGCTACACCTTC

D: NA
size: NA
V: TRBV11-3
length: 13
J: TRBJ1-1
CDR3: CASSLDWAGQAFF
DNA: TGTGCCAGCAGCTTAGATTGGGCAGGGCAAGCTTTCTTT

D: NA
size: NA
V: TRBV30
length: 11
J: TRBJ1-1
CDR3: CAAGLNTEAFF
DNA: TGTGCAGCCGGGTTGAACACTGAAGCTTTCTTT

D: TRBD1
size: NA
V: TRBV6-6
length: 15
J: TRBJ1-4
CDR3: CASTLRGTGSEKLFF
DNA: TGTGCCAGCACCCTACGGGGGACAGGGAGTGAAAAACTGTTTTTT

D: NA
size: NA
V: TRBV9
length: 12
J: TRBJ1-3
CDR3: CASSFRGNTIYF
DNA: TGTGCCAGCAGCTTCAGGGGAAACACCATATATTTT

D: NA
size: NA
V: TRBV27
length: 14
J: TRBJ2-1
CDR3: CASSPGTEYNEQFF
DNA: TGTGCCAGCAGTCCCGGGACTGAGTACAATGAGCAGTTCTTC

D: TRBD2
size: NA
V: TRBV6-1
length: 15
J: TRBJ2-1
CDR3: CASSEVLAVYNEQFF
DNA: TGTGCCAGCAGTGAAGTACTAGCGGTCTACAATGAGCAGTTCTTC

D: NA
size: NA
V: TRBV6-1
length: 14
J: TRBJ1-2
CDR3: CASTGRGYHYGYTF
DNA: TGTGCCAGCACCGGCCGGGGTTATCACTATGGCTACACCTTC

D: TRBD2
size: NA
V: TRBV6-5
length: 16
J: TRBJ2-3
CDR3: CASSYAALAEEDTQYF
DNA: TGTGCCAGCAGTTACGCTGCCCTAGCGGAGGAGGATACGCAGTATTTT